These 20 T cell receptor beta chains were all obtained from the same sample, sequenced in a study of T cells in Graves' hyperthyroidism and ophthalmopathy. Researchers took RNA transcripts and amplified the TCR beta CDR3 regions from them. Primed by the HTBI set, a first-round RT-PCR was run on the TCR CDR3. TCRdb redid the calling of the multiplex PCR reads with MiXCR, one entry per CDR3 protein. The sample records a few hundred thousand distinct CDR3 sequences, roughly 20% being singletons. Sequencing input: blood. All receptors come from a man in his forties or fifties with Graves' ophthalmopathy.

The V and J genes are TRBV9 and TRBJ1-5, with D possibly being TRBD1 (5 bases). CDR3 length: 14 amino acids. The germline CDR1 and CDR2 sequences are SGDLS and YYNGEE. The ends were cut back, 0 bases at V and 5 bases at J, with 9 bases in the middle. This chain's CDR3 is CASSVGGAHQPQHF. In DNA form, the CDR3 reads TGTGCCAGCAGCGTAGGCGGGGCCCATCAGCCCCAGCATTTT.

The sample holds a few counts of this clonotype. The chain employs TRBV28 and TRBJ1-2; D not certain. The CDR3 length is 16 residues. Germline V gives CDR1 MDHEN, CDR2 SYDVKM. The V and J ends lost 1 base and 1 base respectively, with 13 bases between them. The CDR3 region is CASSLLTEAFNYGYTF. CDR3 nucleotide sequence: TGTGCCAGCAGTTTATTAACGGAGGCGTTTAACTATGGCTACACCTTC.

The chain carries TRBV28 and TRBJ2-1, with 11 positions matching TRBD2. Germline lookup yields CDR1 MDHEN and CDR2 SYDVKM. V dropped 5 bases and J dropped 4; count of bases not matched to a gene: 4. The CDR3 contains 15 residues. The CDR3 reads CASSTLAGGYNEQFF. The CDR3 coding sequence is TGTGCCAGCAGTACCCTAGCGGGAGGATACAATGAGCAGTTCTTC.

Concerning this clonotype: This could be a read error, since a much larger clone is one nucleotide away. Because it lacks the conserved phenylalanine or tryptophan at the end, this CDR3 is likely a read error. The genes are TRBV12-3 or TRBV12-4 and TRBJ1-1; TRBD1 agrees at 7 bases. The CDR3 loop spans 15 amino acids. Trimming took 5 bases from V and 4 from J; bases not matched to a gene: 10. The CDR3 coding sequence is TGTGCCAGCAGTCGACAGGGACTTGGGGGCACTGAAGCTTTCCTT. This codes for CASSRQGLGGTEAFL.

Ten or more counts support this clonotype. The chain couples TRBV20-1 to TRBJ1-1; TRBD1 might be the D (5 bases). This CDR3 region has 14 residues. CDR1 DFQATT and CDR2 SNEGSKA come from the germline V gene (reference sequence). The V and J ends lost 1 base and 5 bases respectively, with 14 bases between them. The CDR3 DNA reads as TGCAGTGCTAGAGCGGGGCGCGGGTGGACTGAAGCTTTCTTT. Its protein is CSARAGRGWTEAFF.

For the CDR3, the DNA is TGTGCCAGCAGTTTGCGACTAGCGGGAGGAAGGAGCAATGAGCAGTTCTTC. This gives the protein CASSLRLAGGRSNEQFF. This rearrangement joins TRBV11-3 to TRBJ2-1; 13 bases agree with TRBD2. Germline V gene lookup returns CDR1 SGHNT and CDR2 YENEEA. The V and J ends lost 6 bases and 6 bases, in that order; junction bases with no gene match: 11. There are 17 residues in the CDR3.

This clonotype was observed at least ten times. The chain carries TRBV28 and TRBJ2-3; D might be TRBD1 (6 bases). V lost 5 bases and J 2 bases, leaving 11 bases between the germline ends. The CDR3 is 14 residues long. Germline V gives CDR1 MDHEN, CDR2 SYDVKM. For the CDR3, the DNA is TGTGCCAGCAGTCCCGGGACACCCACAGATACGCAGTATTTT. Residues: CASSPGTPTDTQYF.

CDR3 in DNA: TGTGCCATCAATCAGGGGGGCGTAGGGAATGAGCAGTTCTTC. Its translation: CAINQGGVGNEQFF. The rearrangement uses TRBV2 and TRBJ2-1, with D tentatively TRBD1 (7 bases). V lost 10 bases to trimming and J lost 7 bases, with 20 bases between them. The CDR3 covers 14 residues. CDR1 is SNHLY and CDR2 is FYNNEI in the germline V gene.

The CDR3 region is CATSNRDRPYEQYF. The DNA for the CDR3 is TGTGCCACCAGCAATAGGGACAGGCCCTACGAGCAGTACTTC. The rearrangement links TRBV15 to TRBJ2-7, with TRBD1 matching 8 bases. CDR3 size: 14 residues. The trim removed 4 bases at V and 2 bases at J, leaving 4 bases unmatched. Looked up from germline, CDR1 is LNHNV and CDR2 is YYDKDF (reference sequence).

The table lists this clonotype with many counts. The V gene is TRBV7-9, the J gene TRBJ2-1; D possibly corresponds to TRBD2 (5 bases). The CDR3 consists of 14 residues. Germline-derived CDR1 and CDR2 are SEHNR and FQNEAQ (reference sequence). Trimming pared 4 bases from V and 5 bases from J, leaving 12 bases between. The CDR3 sequence is CASSSDGNHNEQFF. CDR3 DNA: TGTGCCAGCAGCTCCGACGGGAATCACAATGAGCAGTTCTTC.

On this clonotype itself: One junction end does not reproduce the germline sequence, and a read error may be involved. V gene TRBV5-6 combines with J gene TRBJ1-1; perhaps TRBD1 as D (6 bases). Germline CDR1 and CDR2: SGHDT and YYEEEE. This CDR3 has 18 residues. CDR3 loop: CASSNGQTFNLMNTEALF. CDR3 nucleotides: TGTGCCAGCAGCAATGGACAGACATTTAACCTAATGAACACTGAAGCTCTCTTT.

This clonotype has at least ten counts. The chain recombines TRBV5-5 with TRBJ2-7; TRBD2 might be the D (6 bases). The CDR3 totals 16 residues. The V gene lost 1 base and the J gene lost 0 bases, with 14 bases spanning the gap. Germline V gene lookup returns CDR1 SGHKS and CDR2 YYEKEE (reference sequence). Here the CDR3 DNA reads TGTGCCAGCAGCTTGTCTCAGCGGGCCAGCTCCTACGAGCAGTACTTC. The encoded protein is CASSLSQRASSYEQYF.

This sequence joins TRBV12-3 or TRBV12-4 and TRBJ1-1, with D maybe TRBD1 (5 bases). Between the trimmed V and J ends, which lost 6 bases and 2 bases, there was a span of 13 bases. The CDR3 contains 14 residues. Written as DNA, the CDR3 is TGTGCCAGCAGACCAGGGTCATCTAACACTGAAGCTTTCTTT. Its translation is CASRPGSSNTEAFF.

This clonotype was found a few times. At one boundary the junction diverges from the germline segment, which might be a read error. The J gene is TRBJ1-1, the V gene TRBV6-1; D is uncertain. Germline lookup yields CDR1 MNHNS and CDR2 SASEGT. This CDR3 is built from 12 residues. DNA for the CDR3: TGTGCCAGCGGTGAGAGTAACACTGAAGCTTTCTTT. It specifies CASGESNTEAFF.

Remarks on this clonotype: Relative to the germline gene, one junction end is altered; a read error may explain this. The rearrangement joins TRBV7-8 to TRBJ2-5; the D call may be TRBD1 or TRBD2 (6 bases each). The CDR3 length is 12 residues. Germline V gene lookup returns CDR1 SGHVS and CDR2 FQNEAQ. The CDR3 region has the DNA TGTGCCAGCCGGAGGGACACTGAGACCCAGCACTTC. Encoded protein: CASRRDTETQHF.

The chain combines TRBV11-2 with TRBJ2-2; 10 bases are shared with TRBD2. Per germline, CDR1 SGHAT and CDR2 FQNNGV. Trimming took 1 base from V and 1 from J; bases not matched to a gene: 6. The CDR3 length is 18 residues. The CDR3 region is CASSLGLLAGRNTGELFF. Here the CDR3 DNA reads TGTGCCAGCAGCTTAGGTCTACTAGCGGGACGGAACACCGGGGAGCTGTTTTTT.

This clonotype was seen repeatedly, ten times or more. The V gene is TRBV2, the J gene TRBJ2-3, with D unclear. Deletions cut 7 bases from V and 6 bases from J, with 8 bases between. The CDR3 extends over 11 amino acids. In germline, CDR1 is SNHLY, CDR2 FYNNEI. DNA for the CDR3: TGTGCCAGCAAGGATGGGGATACGCAGTATTTT. This translates into CASKDGDTQYF.

Many counts were recorded for this clonotype. The chain uses TRBV3-1 and TRBJ2-1, with D uncertain. The V end lost 4 bases, the J end lost 5 bases, and 15 bases lay between the germline ends. Germline lookup yields CDR1 LGHDT and CDR2 YNNKEL (reference sequence). The CDR3 consists of 15 residues. CDR3 coding DNA: TGTGCCAGCAGCCTCCGTCCCCGCCGCGACAATGAGCAGTTCTTC. Translated, it gives CASSLRPRRDNEQFF.

CDR3 nucleotide sequence: TGTGCCAGCAGTGAAAGTTTCTCTGGAAACACCATATATTTT. It yields the protein CASSESFSGNTIYF. The V and J genes are TRBV6-1 and TRBJ1-3, with D hard to call. Trimming left V 2 bases short and J 0 bases short, with 5 bases between. The CDR3 runs to 14 residues. Per the germline V gene, CDR1 is MNHNS and CDR2 is SASEGT.

Ten or more counts support this clonotype. The chain uses TRBV6-1 and TRBJ2-5; D unclear. Germline V lookup: CDR1 MNHNS, CDR2 SASEGT. V lost 5 bases and J 5 bases, leaving 9 bases between the germline ends. The CDR3 runs 12 residues. Here the CDR3 reads CASSSPVETQYF. CDR3 DNA sequence: TGTGCCAGCAGTTCCCCTGTCGAGACCCAGTACTTC.